This TCR beta chain was retrieved from a study of blood T cell repertoires in COVID-19. Across the whole study: Donors in the United States, Italy and Spain gave samples during acute or convalescent COVID-19. T cells, B-cell-depleted T cells, or PBMCs supplied cDNA or gDNA.

The germline V gene has CDR1 SEHNR and CDR2 FQNEAQ (reference sequence). J lost 2 bases, V lost 5 bases, and 5 bases had no gene match. CDR3 length: 14 amino acids. In the original workflow: Amplification from reference gene primers served as the basis for estimated nucleated cell counts. Sequencing used immunoSEQ multiplex PCR; TCRdb keeps in-frame clones, though not all of them. V and J calls plus clone size are reproduced from that table; the DNA served to infer D and trimming. The sample records tens of thousands of clones, about 82% being singletons. The V and J genes are TRBV7-9 and TRBJ2-5, with 7 bases that match TRBD1. The sequence came from a man aged 45 to 65 with active COVID-19. Specimen: peripheral blood. This chain's CDR3 is CASSGGTEQETQYF. The DNA of the CDR3 is TGTGCCAGCAGCGGTGGGACAGAACAAGAGACCCAGTACTTC.